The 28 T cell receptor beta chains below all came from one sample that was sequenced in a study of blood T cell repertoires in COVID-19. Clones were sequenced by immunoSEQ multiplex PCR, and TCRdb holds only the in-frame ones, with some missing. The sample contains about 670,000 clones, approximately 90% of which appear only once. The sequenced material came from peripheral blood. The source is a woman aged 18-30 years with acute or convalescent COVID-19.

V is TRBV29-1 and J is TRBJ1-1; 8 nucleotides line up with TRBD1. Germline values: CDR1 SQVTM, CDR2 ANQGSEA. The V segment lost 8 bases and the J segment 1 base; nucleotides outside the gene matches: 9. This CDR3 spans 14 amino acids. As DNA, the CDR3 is TGCAGCATAAGGACAGGGTTTTGGAACACTGAAGCTTTCTTT. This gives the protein CSIRTGFWNTEAFF. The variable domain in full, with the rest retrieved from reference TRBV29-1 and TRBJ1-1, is SAVISQKPSRDICQRGTSLTIQCQVDSQVTMMFWYRQQPGQSLTLIATANQGSEATYESGFVIDKFPISRPNLTFSTLTVSNMSPEDSSIYLCSIRTGFWNTEAFFGQGTRLTVV.

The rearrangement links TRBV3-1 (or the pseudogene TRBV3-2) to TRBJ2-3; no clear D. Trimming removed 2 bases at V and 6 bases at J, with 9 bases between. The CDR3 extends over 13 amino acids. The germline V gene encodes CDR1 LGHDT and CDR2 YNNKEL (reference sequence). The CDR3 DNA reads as TGTGCCAGCAGCCAAATACCTAGGGATACGCAGTATTTT. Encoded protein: CASSQIPRDTQYF.

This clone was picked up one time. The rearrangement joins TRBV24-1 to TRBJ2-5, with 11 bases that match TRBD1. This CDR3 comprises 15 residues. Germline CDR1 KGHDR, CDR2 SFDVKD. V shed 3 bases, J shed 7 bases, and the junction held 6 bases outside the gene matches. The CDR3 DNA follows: TGTGCCACCAGTGATCGGACAGGGGGCCCGGGGACCCAGTACTTC. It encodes CATSDRTGGPGTQYF.

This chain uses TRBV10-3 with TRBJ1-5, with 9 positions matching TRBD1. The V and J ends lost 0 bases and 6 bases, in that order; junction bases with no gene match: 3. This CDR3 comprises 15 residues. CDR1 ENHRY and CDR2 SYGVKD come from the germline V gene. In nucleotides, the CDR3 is TGTGCCATCAGTGAGTCGGACAGGGGAGGTCAGCCCCAGCATTTT. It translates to CAISESDRGGQPQHF.

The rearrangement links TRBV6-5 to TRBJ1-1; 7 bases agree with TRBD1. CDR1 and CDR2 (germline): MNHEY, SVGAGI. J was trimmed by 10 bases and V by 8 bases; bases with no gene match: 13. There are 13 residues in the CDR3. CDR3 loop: CASSDRPESAAFF. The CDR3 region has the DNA TGTGCCAGCTCGGACAGGCCCGAGAGCGCAGCTTTCTTT.

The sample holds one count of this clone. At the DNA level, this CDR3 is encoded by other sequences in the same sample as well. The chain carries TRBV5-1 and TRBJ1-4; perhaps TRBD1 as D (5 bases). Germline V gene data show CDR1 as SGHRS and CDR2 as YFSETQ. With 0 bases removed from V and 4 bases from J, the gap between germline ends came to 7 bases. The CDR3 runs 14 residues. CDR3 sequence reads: CASSLGDSNEKLFF. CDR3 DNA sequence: TGCGCCAGCAGCTTGGGTGACAGTAATGAAAAACTGTTTTTT.

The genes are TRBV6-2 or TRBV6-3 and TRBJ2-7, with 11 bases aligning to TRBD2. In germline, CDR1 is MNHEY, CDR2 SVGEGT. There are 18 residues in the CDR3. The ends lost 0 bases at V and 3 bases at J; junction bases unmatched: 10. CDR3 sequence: CASSYSPNTSGGIYEQYF. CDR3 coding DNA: TGTGCCAGCAGTTACTCTCCCAACACTAGCGGGGGAATCTACGAGCAGTACTTC.

As DNA, the CDR3 is TGTGCCAGTAGTATGGGCGGGCAGGGGGCTGCCGGGGAGCTGTTTTTT. As protein: CASSMGGQGAAGELFF. J is TRBJ2-2 and V is TRBV19; TRBD1 matches 8 bases. The CDR3 runs to 16 residues. The V gene's germline CDR1 is LNHDA and CDR2 SQIVND (reference sequence). The V gene end was trimmed by 3 bases and the J gene end by 6 bases; junction bases not matched to a gene: 9.

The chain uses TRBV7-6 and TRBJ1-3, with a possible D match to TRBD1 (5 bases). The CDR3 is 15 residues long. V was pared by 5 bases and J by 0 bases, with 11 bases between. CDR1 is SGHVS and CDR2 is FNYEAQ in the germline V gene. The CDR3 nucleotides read TGTGCCAGCAGCCTAGGGGCCTCCTCTGGAAACACCATATATTTT. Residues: CASSLGASSGNTIYF.

The CDR3 DNA reads as TGTGCCAGTCGTACGGGACTAGGTGTTTCCGGGGAGCTGTTTTTT. Translated: CASRTGLGVSGELFF. This chain links TRBV6-7 with TRBJ2-2, with TRBD2 matching 8 bases. TRBV6-7 is designated an ORF whose function remains uncertain. The ends lost 9 bases at V and 6 bases at J; junction bases unmatched: 12. This CDR3 contains 15 residues.

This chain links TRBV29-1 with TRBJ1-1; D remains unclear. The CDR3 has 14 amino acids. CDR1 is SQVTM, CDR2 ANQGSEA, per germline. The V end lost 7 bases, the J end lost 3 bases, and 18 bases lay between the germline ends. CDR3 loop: CSAQNVVAYTEAFF. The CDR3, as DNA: TGCAGCGCCCAAAATGTGGTAGCGTACACTGAAGCTTTCTTT.

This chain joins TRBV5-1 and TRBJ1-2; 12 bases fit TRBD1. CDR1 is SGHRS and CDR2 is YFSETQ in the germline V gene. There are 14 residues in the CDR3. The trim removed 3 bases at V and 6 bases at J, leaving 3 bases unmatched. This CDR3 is CASSWDRGRDGYTF. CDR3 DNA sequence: TGCGCCAGCAGCTGGGACAGGGGGCGGGATGGCTACACCTTC.

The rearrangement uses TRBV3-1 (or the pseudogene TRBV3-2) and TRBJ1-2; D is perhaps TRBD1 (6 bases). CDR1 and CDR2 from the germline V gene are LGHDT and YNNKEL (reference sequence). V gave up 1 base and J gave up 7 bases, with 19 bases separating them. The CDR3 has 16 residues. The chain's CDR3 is CASSQVRGSVLSGYTF. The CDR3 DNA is TGTGCCAGCAGCCAAGTAAGGGGGTCGGTACTCTCTGGCTACACCTTC.

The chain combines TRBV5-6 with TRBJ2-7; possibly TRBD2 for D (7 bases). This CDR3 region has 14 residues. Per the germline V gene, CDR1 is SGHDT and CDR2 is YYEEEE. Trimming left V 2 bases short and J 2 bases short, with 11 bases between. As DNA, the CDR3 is TGTGCCAGCAGCTTAGGGGGGGCAACCTACGAGCAGTACTTC. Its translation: CASSLGGATYEQYF.

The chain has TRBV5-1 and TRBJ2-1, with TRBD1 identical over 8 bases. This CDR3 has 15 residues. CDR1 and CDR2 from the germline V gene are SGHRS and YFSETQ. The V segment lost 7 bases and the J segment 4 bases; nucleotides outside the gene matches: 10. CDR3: CASGRTGTIYNEQFF. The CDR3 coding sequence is TGCGCCAGCGGCCGGACAGGGACCATTTACAATGAGCAGTTCTTC. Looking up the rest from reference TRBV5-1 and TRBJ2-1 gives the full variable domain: KAGVTQTPRYLIKTRGQQVTLSCSPISGHRSVSWYQQTPGQGLQFLFEYFSETQRNKGNFPGRFSGRQFSNSRSEMNVSTLELGDSALYLCASGRTGTIYNEQFFGPGTRLTVL.

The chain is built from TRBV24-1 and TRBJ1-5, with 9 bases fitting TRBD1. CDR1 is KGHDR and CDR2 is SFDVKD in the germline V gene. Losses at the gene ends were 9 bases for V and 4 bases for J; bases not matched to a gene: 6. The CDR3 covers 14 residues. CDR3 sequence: CATEEGQGNQPQHF. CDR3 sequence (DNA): TGTGCCACCGAAGAAGGACAGGGGAATCAGCCCCAGCATTTT.

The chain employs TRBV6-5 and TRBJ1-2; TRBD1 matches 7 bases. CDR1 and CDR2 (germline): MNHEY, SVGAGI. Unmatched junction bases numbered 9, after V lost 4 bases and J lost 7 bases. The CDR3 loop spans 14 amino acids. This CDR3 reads CASSSPGQLAGYTF. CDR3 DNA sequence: TGTGCCAGCAGTTCCCCGGGACAGCTCGCTGGCTACACCTTC.

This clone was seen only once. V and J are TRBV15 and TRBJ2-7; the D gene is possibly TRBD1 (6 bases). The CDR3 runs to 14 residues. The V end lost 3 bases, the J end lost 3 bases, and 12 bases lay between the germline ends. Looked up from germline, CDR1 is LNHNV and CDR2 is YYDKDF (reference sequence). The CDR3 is CATSRITGNYEQYF. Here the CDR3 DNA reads TGTGCCACCAGCAGGATCACAGGGAACTACGAGCAGTACTTC.

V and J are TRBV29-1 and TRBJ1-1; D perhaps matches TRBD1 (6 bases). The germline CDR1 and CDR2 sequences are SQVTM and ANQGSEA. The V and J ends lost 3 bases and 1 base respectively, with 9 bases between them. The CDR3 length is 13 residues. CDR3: CSVDWGQNTEAFF. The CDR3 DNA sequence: TGCAGCGTTGACTGGGGGCAGAACACTGAAGCTTTCTTT.

The CDR3 region has the DNA TGCGCCAGCAGCTTGGGGCGCGGGCGGCGTTATAATTCACCCCTCCACTTT. Translated: CASSLGRGRRYNSPLHF. The chain carries TRBV5-1 and TRBJ1-6; D is unresolved. CDR1 is SGHRS, CDR2 YFSETQ, per germline. V was pared by 0 bases and J by 4 bases, with 14 bases between. This CDR3 has 17 residues.

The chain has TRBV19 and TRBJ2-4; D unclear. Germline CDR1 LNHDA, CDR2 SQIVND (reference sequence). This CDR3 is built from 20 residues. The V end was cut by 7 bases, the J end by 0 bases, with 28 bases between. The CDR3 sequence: CASTIRSRSPGGIAKNIQYF. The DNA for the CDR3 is TGTGCCAGTACCATTAGGAGCCGGTCCCCTGGTGGAATAGCCAAAAACATTCAGTACTTC.

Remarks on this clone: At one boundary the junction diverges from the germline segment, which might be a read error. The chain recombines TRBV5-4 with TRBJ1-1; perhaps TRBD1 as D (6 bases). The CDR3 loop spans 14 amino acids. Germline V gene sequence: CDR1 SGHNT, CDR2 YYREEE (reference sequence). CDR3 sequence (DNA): TGTGCCAGCAGCTCGACAGGACGGGGCACTGAAGCCTTCTTT. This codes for CASSSTGRGTEAFF.

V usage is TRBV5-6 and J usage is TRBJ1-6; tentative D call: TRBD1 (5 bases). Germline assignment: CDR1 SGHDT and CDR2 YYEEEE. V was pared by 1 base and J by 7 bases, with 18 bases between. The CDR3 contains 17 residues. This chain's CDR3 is CASSLPLAGRGNSPLHF. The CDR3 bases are TGTGCCAGCAGCTTGCCGTTAGCGGGGCGGGGGAATTCACCCCTCCACTTT.

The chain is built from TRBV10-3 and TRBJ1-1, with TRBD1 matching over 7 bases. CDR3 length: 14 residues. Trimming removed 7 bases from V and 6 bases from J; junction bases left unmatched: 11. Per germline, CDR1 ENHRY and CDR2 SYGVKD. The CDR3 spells CAITGTVFNPEAFF. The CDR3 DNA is TGTGCCATCACGGGGACAGTCTTTAACCCTGAAGCTTTCTTT.

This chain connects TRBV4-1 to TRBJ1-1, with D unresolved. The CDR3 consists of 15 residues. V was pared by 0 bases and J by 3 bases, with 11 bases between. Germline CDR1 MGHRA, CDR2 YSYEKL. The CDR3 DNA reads TGCGCCAGCAGCCAAGATGGGCAGCAAGACACTGAAGCTTTCTTT. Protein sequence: CASSQDGQQDTEAFF.

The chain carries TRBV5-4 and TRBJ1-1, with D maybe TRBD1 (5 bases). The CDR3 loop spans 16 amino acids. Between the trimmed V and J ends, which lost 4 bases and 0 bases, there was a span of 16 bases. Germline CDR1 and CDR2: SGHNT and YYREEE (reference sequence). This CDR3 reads CASSPQPRAMNTEAFF. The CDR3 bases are TGTGCCAGCAGCCCTCAACCCAGGGCAATGAACACTGAAGCTTTCTTT.

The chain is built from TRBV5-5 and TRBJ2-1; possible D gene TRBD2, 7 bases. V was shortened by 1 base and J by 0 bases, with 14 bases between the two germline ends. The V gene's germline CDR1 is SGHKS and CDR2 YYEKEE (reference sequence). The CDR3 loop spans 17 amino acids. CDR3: CASSLRGGPSSYNEQFF. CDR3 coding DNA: TGTGCCAGCAGCTTGAGGGGGGGCCCAAGCTCCTACAATGAGCAGTTCTTC.

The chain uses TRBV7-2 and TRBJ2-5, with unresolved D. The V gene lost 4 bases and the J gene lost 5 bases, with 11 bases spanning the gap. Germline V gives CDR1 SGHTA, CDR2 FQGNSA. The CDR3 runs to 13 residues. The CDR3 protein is CASSSGSRETQYF. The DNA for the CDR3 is TGTGCCAGCAGCTCAGGCTCCAGGGAGACCCAGTACTTC.